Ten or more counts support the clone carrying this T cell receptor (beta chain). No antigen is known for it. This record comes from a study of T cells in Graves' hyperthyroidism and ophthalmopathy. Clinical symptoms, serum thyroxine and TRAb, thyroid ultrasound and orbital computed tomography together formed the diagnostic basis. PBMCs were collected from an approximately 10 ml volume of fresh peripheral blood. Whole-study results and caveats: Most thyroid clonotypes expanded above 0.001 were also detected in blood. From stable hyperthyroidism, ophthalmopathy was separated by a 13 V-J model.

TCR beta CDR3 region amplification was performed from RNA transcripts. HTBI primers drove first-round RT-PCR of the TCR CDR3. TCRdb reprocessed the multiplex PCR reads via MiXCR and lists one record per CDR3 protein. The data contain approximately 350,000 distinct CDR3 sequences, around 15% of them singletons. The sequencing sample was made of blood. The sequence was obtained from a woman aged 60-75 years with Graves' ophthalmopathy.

The CDR3 region is CASSSTGTEAFF. The CDR3 DNA sequence: TGCGCCAGCAGCTCCACAGGGACCGAAGCTTTCTTT. The chain links TRBV5-1 to TRBJ1-1, with D tentatively TRBD1 (6 bases). V dropped 3 bases and J dropped 8 bases, with 11 bases sitting between them. The germline V gene has CDR1 SGHRS and CDR2 YFSETQ. The CDR3 spans 12 residues.